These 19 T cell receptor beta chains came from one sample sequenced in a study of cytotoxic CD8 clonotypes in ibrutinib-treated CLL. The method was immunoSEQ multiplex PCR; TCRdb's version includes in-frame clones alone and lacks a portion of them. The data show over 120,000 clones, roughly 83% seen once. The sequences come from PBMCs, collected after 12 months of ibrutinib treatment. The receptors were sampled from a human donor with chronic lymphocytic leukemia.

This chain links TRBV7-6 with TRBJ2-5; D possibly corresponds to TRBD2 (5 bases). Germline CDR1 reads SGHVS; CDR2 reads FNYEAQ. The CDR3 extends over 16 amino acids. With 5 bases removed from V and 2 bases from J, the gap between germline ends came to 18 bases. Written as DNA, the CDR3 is TGTGCCAGCAGCCAGCGGATGGGCCGGGGACAAGAGACCCAGTACTTC. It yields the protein CASSQRMGRGQETQYF.

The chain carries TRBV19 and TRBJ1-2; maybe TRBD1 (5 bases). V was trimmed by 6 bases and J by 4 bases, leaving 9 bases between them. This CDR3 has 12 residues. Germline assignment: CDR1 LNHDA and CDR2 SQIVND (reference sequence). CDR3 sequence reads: CASRTVSYGYTF. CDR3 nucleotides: TGTGCCAGTAGGACAGTTTCCTATGGCTACACCTTC. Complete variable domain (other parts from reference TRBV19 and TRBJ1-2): DGGITQSPKYLFRKEGQNVTLSCEQNLNHDAMYWYRQDPGQGLRLIYYSQIVNDFQKGDIAEGYSVSREKKESFPLTVTSAQKNPTAFYLCASRTVSYGYTFGSGTRLTVV.

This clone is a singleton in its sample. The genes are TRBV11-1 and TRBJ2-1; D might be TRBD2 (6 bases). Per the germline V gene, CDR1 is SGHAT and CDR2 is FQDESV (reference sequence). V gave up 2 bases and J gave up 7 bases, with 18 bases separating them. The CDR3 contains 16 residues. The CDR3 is CASSLRGGVDLNEQFF. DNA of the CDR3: TGTGCCAGCAGCTTAAGGGGCGGGGTCGACCTGAATGAGCAGTTCTTC.

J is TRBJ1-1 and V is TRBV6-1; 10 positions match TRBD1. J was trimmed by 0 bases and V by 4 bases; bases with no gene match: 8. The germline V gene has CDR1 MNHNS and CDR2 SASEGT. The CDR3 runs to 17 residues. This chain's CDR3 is CASSGDRGPGLNTEAFF. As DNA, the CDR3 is TGTGCCAGCAGTGGAGACAGGGGGCCGGGCCTGAACACTGAAGCTTTCTTT.

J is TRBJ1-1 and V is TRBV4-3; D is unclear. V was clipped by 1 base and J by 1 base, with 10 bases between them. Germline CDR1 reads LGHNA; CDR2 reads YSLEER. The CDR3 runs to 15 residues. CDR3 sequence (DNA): TGCGCCAGCAGCCAAGCGGGTTGGGGGAACACTGAAGCTTTCTTT. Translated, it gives CASSQAGWGNTEAFF.

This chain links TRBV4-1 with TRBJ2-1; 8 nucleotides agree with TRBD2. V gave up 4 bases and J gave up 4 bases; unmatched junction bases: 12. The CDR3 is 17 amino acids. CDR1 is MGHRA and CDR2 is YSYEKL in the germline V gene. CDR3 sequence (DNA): TGCGCCAGCAGCCGAATCTTGGCTAGCGGGTCTTACAATGAGCAGTTCTTC. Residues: CASSRILASGSYNEQFF.

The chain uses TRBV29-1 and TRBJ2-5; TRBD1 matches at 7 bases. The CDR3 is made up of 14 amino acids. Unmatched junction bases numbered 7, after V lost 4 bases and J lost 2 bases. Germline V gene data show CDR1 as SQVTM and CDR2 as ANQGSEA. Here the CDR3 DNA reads TGCAGCGTTGCCCTGGACAGGTCTCAAGAGACCCAGTACTTC. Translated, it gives CSVALDRSQETQYF.

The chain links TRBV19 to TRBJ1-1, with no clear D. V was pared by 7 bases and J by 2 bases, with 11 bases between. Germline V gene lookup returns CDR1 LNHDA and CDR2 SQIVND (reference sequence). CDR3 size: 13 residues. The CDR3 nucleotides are TGTGCCAGTATCCCTGACACTAACACTGAAGCTTTCTTT. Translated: CASIPDTNTEAFF.

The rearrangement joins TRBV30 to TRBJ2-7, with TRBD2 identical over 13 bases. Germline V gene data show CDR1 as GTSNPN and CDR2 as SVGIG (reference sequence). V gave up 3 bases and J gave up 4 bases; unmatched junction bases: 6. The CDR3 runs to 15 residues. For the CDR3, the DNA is TGTGCCTGGAGAGAACTAGCGGGAGGGTGGTACGAGCAGTACTTC. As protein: CAWRELAGGWYEQYF.

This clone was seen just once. CDR3 protein: CASSPERGQGEAFF. Written as DNA, the CDR3 is TGTGCCAGCAGCCCTGAGAGGGGGCAAGGTGAAGCTTTCTTT. The chain has TRBV7-8 and TRBJ1-1, with 7 bases fitting TRBD1. This CDR3 has 14 amino acids. Germline V gene sequence: CDR1 SGHVS, CDR2 FQNEAQ. The trim removed 5 bases at V and 7 bases at J, leaving 10 bases unmatched.

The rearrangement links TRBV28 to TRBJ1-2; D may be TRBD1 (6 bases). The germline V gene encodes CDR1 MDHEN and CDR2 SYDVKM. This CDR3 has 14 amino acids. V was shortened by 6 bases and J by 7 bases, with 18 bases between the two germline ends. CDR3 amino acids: CASSRGGPRAGYTF. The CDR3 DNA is TGTGCCAGCAGCCGTGGGGGCCCTCGGGCTGGCTACACCTTC.

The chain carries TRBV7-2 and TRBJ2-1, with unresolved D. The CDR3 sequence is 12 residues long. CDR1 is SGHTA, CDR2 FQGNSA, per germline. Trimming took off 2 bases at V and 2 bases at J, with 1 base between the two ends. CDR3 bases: TGTGCCAGCAGCTTAACCTACAATGAGCAGTTCTTC. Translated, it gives CASSLTYNEQFF.

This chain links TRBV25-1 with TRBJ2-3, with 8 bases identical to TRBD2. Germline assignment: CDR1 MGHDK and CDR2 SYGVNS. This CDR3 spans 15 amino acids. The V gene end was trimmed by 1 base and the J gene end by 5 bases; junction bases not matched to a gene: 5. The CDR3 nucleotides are TGTGCCAGCAGTGAATGGTCGGGAGGGATAGATACGCAGTATTTT. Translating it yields CASSEWSGGIDTQYF.

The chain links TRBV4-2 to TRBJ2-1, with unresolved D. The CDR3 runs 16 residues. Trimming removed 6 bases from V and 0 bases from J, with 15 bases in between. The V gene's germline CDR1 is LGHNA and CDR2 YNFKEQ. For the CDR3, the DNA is TGTGCCAGCAGTCTCTCCGGGCTTAGCTCCTACAATGAGCAGTTCTTC. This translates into CASSLSGLSSYNEQFF.

CDR3 protein: CASSLASGTYNEQFF. CDR3 in DNA: TGTGCCAGCAGCTTAGCTAGCGGGACTTACAATGAGCAGTTCTTC. The chain combines TRBV7-2 with TRBJ2-1; 8 positions agree with TRBD2. Germline CDR1 reads SGHTA; CDR2 reads FQGNSA. This CDR3 is built from 15 residues. V shed 0 bases and J 4 bases; nucleotides not matched to a gene: 2.

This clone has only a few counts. As DNA, the CDR3 is TGTGCCAGCAGCTTGACAGGGTACGGGGAGACCCAGTACTTC. This codes for CASSLTGYGETQYF. This chain connects TRBV11-1 to TRBJ2-5; 7 nucleotides agree with TRBD1. The trim removed 3 bases at V and 5 bases at J, leaving 6 bases unmatched. The CDR3 contains 14 residues. Germline V CDR1 and CDR2: SGHAT, FQDESV (reference sequence).

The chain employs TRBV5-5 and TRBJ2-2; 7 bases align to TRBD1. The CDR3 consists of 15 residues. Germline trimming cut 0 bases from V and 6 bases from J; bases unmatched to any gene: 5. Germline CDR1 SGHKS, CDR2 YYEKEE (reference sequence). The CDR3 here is CASSLEQGIPGELFF. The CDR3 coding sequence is TGTGCCAGCAGCTTGGAACAGGGGATCCCCGGGGAGCTGTTTTTT.

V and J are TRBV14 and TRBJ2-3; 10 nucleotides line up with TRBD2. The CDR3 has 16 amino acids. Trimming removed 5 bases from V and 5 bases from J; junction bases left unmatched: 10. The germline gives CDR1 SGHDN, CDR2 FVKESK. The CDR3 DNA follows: TGTGCCAGCAGCAAGACAAGGACTAGCGGTATAGATACGCAGTATTTT. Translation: CASSKTRTSGIDTQYF.

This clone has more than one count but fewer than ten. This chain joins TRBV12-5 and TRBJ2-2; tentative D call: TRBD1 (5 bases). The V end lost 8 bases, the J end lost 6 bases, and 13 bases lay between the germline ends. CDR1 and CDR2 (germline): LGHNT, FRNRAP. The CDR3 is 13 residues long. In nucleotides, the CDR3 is TGTGCTAGTAGGGGCCCTCAATCCGGGGAGCTGTTTTTT. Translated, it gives CASRGPQSGELFF.